The TCR beta chain described here comes from a study of response to subunit inactivated influenza vaccine. Trimming at V came to 6 bases and at J to 1 base, leaving 5 bases not matched to a gene. This CDR3 has 14 residues. Using its own MiXCR run on the RT-PCR reads, TCRdb lists one record per CDR3 protein. The sample lists more than 600,000 distinct CDR3 sequences, 18% occurring once. Worth noting for this clonotype: Its antigen is still unknown.

Study-level findings and limits: Authors suggested each seasonal influenza vaccination recruits few new T cells.

The chain is built from TRBV12-3 or TRBV12-4 and TRBJ1-1; TRBD1 matches 7 bases. The sequencing used PBMCs from blood, collected 4 to 6 days after vaccination. The TCR was taken from a man aged 50 to 59 who received an inactivated influenza vaccine. CDR3 bases: TGTGCCAGCAGAACCGGGACAGAGAACACTGAAGCTTTCTTT. It encodes CASRTGTENTEAFF.